The 20 T cell receptor beta chains below were found in one sample sequenced in a study of beta chain features in type 1 diabetes. Study-level points and caveats: In every one of the four CD4+ subsets, TCRB CDR3s were moderately but significantly shorter in Type 1 diabetes patients.

These TCRs' antigens remain unknown. The entirety of the isolated RNA underwent reverse transcription, so expressed TCRB transcripts were sequenced. Assay: immunoSEQ multiplex PCR; the TCRdb copy retains only in-frame clones and omits some. The sample contains 200,000 to 300,000 clones, about a fifth of which appear only once. Source material: naive CD4+ T cells from blood. Receptor source: a woman aged 40-49 years with type 1 diabetes.

The chain links TRBV5-1 to TRBJ2-5; possibly TRBD1 for D (6 bases). Germline CDR1 and CDR2: SGHRS and YFSETQ. The CDR3 runs 15 residues. V gave up 2 bases and J gave up 4 bases, with 15 bases separating them. The CDR3 loop is CASSLGFADRETQYF. CDR3 in DNA: TGCGCCAGCAGCTTAGGGTTCGCGGACAGAGAGACCCAGTACTTC.

The rearrangement joins TRBV4-3 to TRBJ2-1; TRBD1 might be the D (6 bases). The CDR3 spans 15 residues. The germline V and J ends were trimmed by 4 bases and 9 bases, with 19 bases remaining between them. The germline V gene encodes CDR1 LGHNA and CDR2 YSLEER. CDR3 in amino acids: CASSRPGAGASEQFF. The CDR3 DNA follows: TGCGCCAGCAGCCGCCCCGGGGCAGGGGCGAGTGAGCAGTTCTTC.

This clone was counted between two and nine times. The chain joins TRBV25-1 to TRBJ2-1; D may be TRBD2 (5 bases). The CDR3 extends over 16 amino acids. Looked up from germline, CDR1 is MGHDK and CDR2 is SYGVNS. The V end lost 7 bases, the J end lost 1 base, and 17 bases lay between the germline ends. The CDR3: CASIGSGRTSYNEQFF. The DNA for the CDR3 is TGTGCCAGCATAGGGAGCGGCCGGACGTCCTACAATGAGCAGTTCTTC. The full variable domain, with the rest looked up from reference TRBV25-1 and TRBJ2-1, is EADIYQTPRYLVIGTGKKITLECSQTMGHDKMYWYQQDPGMELHLIHYSYGVNSTEKGDLSSESTVSRIRTEHFPLTLESARPSHTSQYLCASIGSGRTSYNEQFFGPGTRLTVL.

This chain connects TRBV18 to TRBJ2-7; 8 nucleotides agree with TRBD2. With 2 bases clipped from V and 1 base from J, the junction kept 7 bases outside the gene matches. The CDR3 runs to 16 residues. Germline V gives CDR1 KGHSH, CDR2 LQKENI. CDR3 sequence (DNA): TGTGCCAGCTCACCATTAGAACTAGCGGATTCCTACGAGCAGTACTTC. Translating gives CASSPLELADSYEQYF.

This clone has a handful of counts. The V and J genes are TRBV6-6 and TRBJ1-5; 9 bases line up with TRBD1. CDR3 length: 16 amino acids. Trimming cost V 2 bases and J 7 bases; bases outside gene matches: 9. Germline CDR1 MNHNY, CDR2 SVGAGI (reference sequence). The CDR3 DNA follows: TGTGCCAGCAGTTACATACAGGGGGCGAGGAGACAGCCCCAGCATTTT. Amino acid sequence: CASSYIQGARRQPQHF.

The V call is TRBV4-1, the J call TRBJ1-2; tentatively, D is TRBD1 (6 bases). The CDR3 is made up of 17 amino acids. Trimming left V 4 bases short and J 4 bases short, with 22 bases between. From germline, CDR1 is MGHRA and CDR2 YSYEKL. The CDR3 DNA reads TGCGCCAGCAGCCGCCTAGAGGACAGCGACTCTTTCTATGGCTACACCTTC. It codes for CASSRLEDSDSFYGYTF.

The chain carries TRBV29-1 and TRBJ1-1; the D is unclear. This CDR3 region has 11 residues. Trimming cost V 4 bases and J 5 bases, with 8 bases left between them. Germline V lookup: CDR1 SQVTM, CDR2 ANQGSEA. CDR3 DNA sequence: TGCAGCGTTGTTGGGGAGACTGAAGCTTTCTTT. It is translated as CSVVGETEAFF.

The genes are TRBV10-3 and TRBJ2-3; D is unresolved. V shed 3 bases and J shed 4 bases, with 8 bases lying between them. The CDR3 contains 13 residues. Germline V lookup: CDR1 ENHRY, CDR2 SYGVKD. The CDR3 region has the DNA TGTGCCATCAGTGAACTTCAGGCAGATACGCAGTATTTT. Translating it yields CAISELQADTQYF.

This clone occurred a few times. V and J are TRBV4-2 and TRBJ1-5, with TRBD1 matching 8 bases. Germline CDR1 reads LGHNA; CDR2 reads YNFKEQ. The CDR3 is 16 amino acids. J gave up 6 bases and V 0 bases, and 7 bases lay outside the gene matches. The CDR3 sequence: CASSQDEQGGRQPQHF. DNA of the CDR3: TGTGCCAGCAGCCAAGATGAACAGGGGGGTCGTCAGCCCCAGCATTTT.

Here the CDR3 reads CASSAPQGKQNTEAFF. Written as DNA, the CDR3 is TGTGCCAGTAGTGCGCCTCAGGGGAAGCAGAACACTGAAGCTTTCTTT. The genes are TRBV19 and TRBJ1-1, with D perhaps TRBD1 (6 bases). The germline V gene encodes CDR1 LNHDA and CDR2 SQIVND (reference sequence). Trimming removed 5 bases at V and 1 base at J, with 17 bases between. CDR3 length: 16 residues.

The table lists this clone with a few counts. The chain has TRBV29-1 and TRBJ1-2; 12 bases align to TRBD1. The CDR3 loop spans 13 amino acids. V shed 4 bases, J shed 4 bases, and the junction held 1 base outside the gene matches. Per the germline V gene, CDR1 is SQVTM and CDR2 is ANQGSEA. The CDR3 DNA reads as TGCAGCGTTGTGGGACAGGGGGCCTATGGCTACACCTTC. This encodes CSVVGQGAYGYTF.

The V call is TRBV29-1, the J call TRBJ2-5; 9 bases align to TRBD1. Germline V gene lookup returns CDR1 SQVTM and CDR2 ANQGSEA. V lost 7 bases and J lost 5; bases outside the gene matches: 5. The CDR3 sequence is 12 residues long. CDR3 sequence (DNA): TGCAGCGCCGGGACAGGGCAGGAGACCCAGTACTTC. This codes for CSAGTGQETQYF.

The chain links TRBV15 to TRBJ2-3, with 13 bases matching TRBD2. Losses at the gene ends were 4 bases for V and 4 bases for J; bases not matched to a gene: 5. CDR3 length: 16 residues. Germline CDR1 is LNHNV and CDR2 is YYDKDF (reference sequence). The CDR3 is CATSTGLAGEPDTQYF. The CDR3, as DNA: TGTGCCACCAGCACTGGACTAGCGGGAGAGCCAGATACGCAGTATTTT.

This clone was recorded a few times. The CDR3 here is CASSETGGAQPQHF. The CDR3 nucleotides are TGTGCCAGCAGCGAAACAGGGGGCGCACAGCCCCAGCATTTT. The rearrangement links TRBV6-6 to TRBJ1-5; 9 bases agree with TRBD1. J was trimmed by 7 bases and V by 6 bases; bases with no gene match: 7. Germline assignment: CDR1 MNHNY and CDR2 SVGAGI (reference sequence). This CDR3 has 14 amino acids.

A note on this clone: Other DNA sequences in the same sample also yield this CDR3. The chain combines TRBV5-4 with TRBJ1-1; D gene unclear. CDR3 length: 14 residues. Germline loops: CDR1 SGHNT, CDR2 YYREEE (reference sequence). The V end lost 2 bases, the J end lost 0 bases, and 8 bases lay between the germline ends. The CDR3 nucleotides read TGTGCCAGCAGCTTACGGAGTATGAACACTGAAGCTTTCTTT. It yields the protein CASSLRSMNTEAFF.

This chain uses TRBV27 with TRBJ1-2; 10 nucleotides match TRBD1. V trimming: 5 bases; J trimming: 5 bases; junction bases outside the gene matches: 2. Germline CDR1 MNHEY, CDR2 SMNVEV (reference sequence). The CDR3 is made up of 13 amino acids. The CDR3 loop is CASSMDRGYGYTF. The DNA of the CDR3 is TGTGCCAGCAGTATGGACAGGGGGTATGGCTACACCTTC.

Points on this clone: Other DNA sequences in the sample encode the same CDR3. J is TRBJ1-1 and V is TRBV29-1; a weak D match, TRBD1 (5 bases). This CDR3 region has 11 residues. Germline V lookup: CDR1 SQVTM, CDR2 ANQGSEA. Trimming pared 5 bases from V and 5 bases from J, leaving 9 bases between. CDR3 loop: CSVWGGTEAFF. CDR3 nucleotide sequence: TGCAGCGTTTGGGGGGGGACTGAAGCTTTCTTT.

This chain's CDR3 is CSAGGLGVQYF. The CDR3 DNA sequence: TGCAGTGCTGGAGGTCTAGGCGTGCAGTACTTC. This chain joins TRBV20-1 and TRBJ2-7; possibly TRBD2 for D (5 bases). The CDR3 runs 11 residues. Deletions cut 5 bases from V and 9 bases from J, with 14 bases between. CDR1 is DFQATT and CDR2 is SNEGSKA in the germline V gene (reference sequence).

This clone turned up a few times. The rearrangement joins TRBV7-2 to TRBJ2-2, with D perhaps TRBD1 (5 bases). From germline, CDR1 is SGHTA and CDR2 FQGNSA. Trimming shortened V by 4 bases and J by 4 bases, and 13 bases separated the two germline ends. CDR3 length: 15 amino acids. The CDR3 nucleotides are TGTGCCAGCAGCTCTACCCAAGGGGTCACCGGGGAGCTGTTTTTT. It yields the protein CASSSTQGVTGELFF.

This clone was counted between two and nine times. This chain connects TRBV7-2 to TRBJ1-2; 7 bases are shared with TRBD1. J lost 8 bases, V lost 4 bases, and 10 bases had no gene match. In germline, CDR1 is SGHTA, CDR2 FQGNSA. The CDR3 loop spans 14 amino acids. CDR3 amino acids: CASSSQGDIGGYTF. In DNA, the CDR3 is TGTGCCAGCAGCTCCCAGGGGGATATAGGAGGCTACACCTTC.